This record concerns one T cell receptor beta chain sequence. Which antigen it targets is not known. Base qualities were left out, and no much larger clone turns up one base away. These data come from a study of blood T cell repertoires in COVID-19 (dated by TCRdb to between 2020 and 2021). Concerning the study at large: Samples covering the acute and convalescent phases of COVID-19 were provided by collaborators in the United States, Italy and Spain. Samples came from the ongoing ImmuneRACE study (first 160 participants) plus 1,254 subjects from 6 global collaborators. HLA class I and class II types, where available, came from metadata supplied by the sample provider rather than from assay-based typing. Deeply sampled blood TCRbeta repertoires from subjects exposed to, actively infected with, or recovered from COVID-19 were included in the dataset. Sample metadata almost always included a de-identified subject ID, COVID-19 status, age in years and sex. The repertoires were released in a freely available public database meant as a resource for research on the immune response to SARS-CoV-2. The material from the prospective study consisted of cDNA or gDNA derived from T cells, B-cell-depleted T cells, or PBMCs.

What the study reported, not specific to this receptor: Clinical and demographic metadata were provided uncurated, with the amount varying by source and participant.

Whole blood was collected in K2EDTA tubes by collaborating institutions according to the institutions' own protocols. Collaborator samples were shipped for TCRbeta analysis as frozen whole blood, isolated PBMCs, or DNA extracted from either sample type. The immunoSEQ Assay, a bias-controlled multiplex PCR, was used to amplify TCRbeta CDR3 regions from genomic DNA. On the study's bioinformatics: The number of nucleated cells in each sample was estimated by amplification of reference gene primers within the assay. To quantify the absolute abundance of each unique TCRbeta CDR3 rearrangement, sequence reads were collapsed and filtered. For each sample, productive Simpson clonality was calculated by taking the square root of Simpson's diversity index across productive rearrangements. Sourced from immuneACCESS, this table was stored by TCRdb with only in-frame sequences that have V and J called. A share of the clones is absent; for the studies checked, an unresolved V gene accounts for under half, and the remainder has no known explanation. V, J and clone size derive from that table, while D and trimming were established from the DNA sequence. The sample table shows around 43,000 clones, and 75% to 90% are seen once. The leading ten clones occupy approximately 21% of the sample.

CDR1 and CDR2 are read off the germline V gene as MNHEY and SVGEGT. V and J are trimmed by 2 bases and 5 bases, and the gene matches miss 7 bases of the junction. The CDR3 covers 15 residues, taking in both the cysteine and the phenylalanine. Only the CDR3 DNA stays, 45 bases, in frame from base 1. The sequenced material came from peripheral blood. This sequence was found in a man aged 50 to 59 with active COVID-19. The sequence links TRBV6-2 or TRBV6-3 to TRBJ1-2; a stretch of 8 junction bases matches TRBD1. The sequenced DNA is TGTGCCAGCAGTTACCCCCGGACAGGGACATATGGCTACACCTTC. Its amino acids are CASSYPRTGTYGYTF.